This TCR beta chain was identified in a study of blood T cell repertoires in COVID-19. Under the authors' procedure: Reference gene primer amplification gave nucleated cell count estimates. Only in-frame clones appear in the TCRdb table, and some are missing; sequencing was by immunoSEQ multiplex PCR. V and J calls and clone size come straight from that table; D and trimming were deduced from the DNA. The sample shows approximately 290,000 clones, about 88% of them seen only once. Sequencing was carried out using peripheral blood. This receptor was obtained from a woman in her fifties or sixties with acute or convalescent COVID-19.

The CDR3 DNA sequence: TGTGCCAGCAGTGAAGGCGATTGGGACAGTTGGGGAGAGGAGCAGTACTTC. It is translated as CASSEGDWDSWGEEQYF. This chain connects TRBV6-1 to TRBJ2-7; 7 bases line up with TRBD1. The CDR3 is made up of 17 amino acids. Germline CDR1 reads MNHNS; CDR2 reads SASEGT. The ends lost 1 base at V and 7 bases at J; junction bases unmatched: 16.